Described below is a single T cell receptor beta chain sequence and its context. Sequenced by immunoSEQ multiplex PCR; TCRdb stores in-frame clones only, minus some. This sample has 280,000 or so clones, with over 75% found just once. The CDR3 totals 16 residues. The J segment lost 6 bases and the V segment lost 0 bases, leaving 6 bases of the junction unmatched. Looked up from germline, CDR1 is SGHRS and CDR2 is YFSETQ. This record comes from a study of blood T cell repertoires in COVID-19. The chain employs TRBV5-1 and TRBJ2-2; TRBD2 aligns across 9 bases. The TCR originated in a human donor in a cohort sampled during active COVID-19. The sample taken for sequencing was peripheral blood. CDR3 nucleotide sequence: TGCGCCAGCAGCTTGGAAGCGGGAGGAGTCGCCGGGGAGCTGTTTTTT. As protein: CASSLEAGGVAGELFF. The entire variable domain, with the rest obtained from reference TRBV5-1 and TRBJ2-2, is as follows: KAGVTQTPRYLIKTRGQQVTLSCSPISGHRSVSWYQQTPGQGLQFLFEYFSETQRNKGNFPGRFSGRQFSNSRSEMNVSTLELGDSALYLCASSLEAGGVAGELFFGEGSRLTVL.